This TCR beta chain was captured in a study of T cell changes during pregnancy in multiple sclerosis. Sequencing used immunoSEQ multiplex PCR; TCRdb keeps in-frame clones, though not all of them. The sample yields approximately 45,000 clones, 80% to 95% seen once. Per germline, CDR1 MNHEY and CDR2 SVGAGI. V lost 6 bases and J 1 base, leaving 9 bases between the germline ends. The CDR3 runs to 13 residues. The chain combines TRBV6-5 with TRBJ1-1; D may be TRBD1 (6 bases). The origin of this receptor is a female donor with multiple sclerosis, enrolled in a pregnancy study. This sample comprised CD8+ T cells from peripheral blood mononuclear cells, obtained in the second trimester of pregnancy. The CDR3 here is CASRQGPNTEAFF. The CDR3 DNA follows: TGTGCCAGCAGACAGGGACCGAACACTGAAGCTTTCTTT.